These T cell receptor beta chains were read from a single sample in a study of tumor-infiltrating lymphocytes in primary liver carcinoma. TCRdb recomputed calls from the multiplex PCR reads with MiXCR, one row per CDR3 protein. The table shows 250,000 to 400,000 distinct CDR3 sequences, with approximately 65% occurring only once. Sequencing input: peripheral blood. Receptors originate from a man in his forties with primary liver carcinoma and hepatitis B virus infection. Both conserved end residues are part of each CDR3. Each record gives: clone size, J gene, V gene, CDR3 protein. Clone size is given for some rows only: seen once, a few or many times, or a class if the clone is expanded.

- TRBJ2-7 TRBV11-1 CASSLYRSAGGSYNEQYF
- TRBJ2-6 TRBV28 CASSSDGTGANVLTF
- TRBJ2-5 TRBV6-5 CASSFYVSGSGETQYF
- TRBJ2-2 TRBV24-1 CATSDGLAGGPRTGELFF
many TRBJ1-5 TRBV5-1 CASSLGQGDQPQHF
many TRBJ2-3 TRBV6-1 CASSEVAGAGDTQYF
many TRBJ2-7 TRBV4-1 CASSQAPGLEQYF
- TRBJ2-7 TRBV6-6 CASRDLSGSYEQYF
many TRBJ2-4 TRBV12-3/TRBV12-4 CASSLLGVENIQYF
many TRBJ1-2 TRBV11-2 CASSFVQGGYGYTF
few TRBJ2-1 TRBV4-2 CASSQPGLAVQFF
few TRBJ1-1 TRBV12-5 CASAMTGYTEAFF
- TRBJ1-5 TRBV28 CASKERTGLQPQHF
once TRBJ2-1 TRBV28 CASGYNEQFF
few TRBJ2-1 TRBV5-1 CASSWGGGNAEQFF
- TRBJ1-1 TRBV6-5 CASLSGRATEAFF
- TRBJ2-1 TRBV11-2 CASSSTRTSGRISYYEQFF
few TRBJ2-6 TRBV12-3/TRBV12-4 CASSSQTVSGANVLTF
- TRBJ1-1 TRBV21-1 CAGSKVAGPAVNTEAFF
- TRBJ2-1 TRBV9 CASSVGASGSIIF
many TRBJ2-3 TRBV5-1 CASRTPSADRGQSTDTQYF
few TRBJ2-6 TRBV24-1 CATGGGFAGANVLTF
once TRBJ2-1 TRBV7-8 CASSTPLVSEQSF
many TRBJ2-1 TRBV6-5 CASSSATSVYNEQFF
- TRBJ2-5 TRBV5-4 CASSLRQAGVYATQYF
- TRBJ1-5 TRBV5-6 CASSFSGAGNQPQHF
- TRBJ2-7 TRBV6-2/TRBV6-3 CVSSYSTGLPYAF
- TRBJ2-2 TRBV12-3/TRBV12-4 CASSPASTVTGELLF
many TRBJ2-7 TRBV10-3 CAISEGARWDF
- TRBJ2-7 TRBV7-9 CASSPTSGKEQGEQYF
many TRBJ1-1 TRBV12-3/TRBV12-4 CASSPGPIQGATEAFF
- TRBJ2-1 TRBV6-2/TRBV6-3 CASSYLSLRSYSNEQFF
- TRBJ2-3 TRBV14 CSSSQGPSGGGDTQYF
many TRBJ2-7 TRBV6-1 CASSEGAGQYF
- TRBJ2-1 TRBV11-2 CASSLGLGYGDEQFF
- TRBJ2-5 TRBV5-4 CASSNSKGGGETQNF
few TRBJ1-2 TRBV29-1 CSVERGVQGYTF
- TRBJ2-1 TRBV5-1 CASSLDPGSSEQFF
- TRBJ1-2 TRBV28 CASSSHYGYTF
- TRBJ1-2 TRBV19 CASSGTGAYGYTF
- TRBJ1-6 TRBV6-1 CASSDLGEDSLLHF
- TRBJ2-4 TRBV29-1 CSLEDQRGQNIQYF
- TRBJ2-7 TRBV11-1 CASILGPGTGSYEQYF
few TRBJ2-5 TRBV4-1 CASSRVAGTGPQETQYF
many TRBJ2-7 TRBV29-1 CSAFGSYEQYF
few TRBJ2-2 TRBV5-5 CASSTGLAGATGELFF
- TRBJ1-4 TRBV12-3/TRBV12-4 CASSFVGGAIERLFF
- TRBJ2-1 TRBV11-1 CASRSGGLEQFF
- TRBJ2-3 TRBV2 CASSRTELPWGTDTQYF
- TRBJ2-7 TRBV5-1 CASRLAGEYEQYF
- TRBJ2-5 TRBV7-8 CASSFGDRQETQYF
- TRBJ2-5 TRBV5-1 CASSPVAGAETQYF
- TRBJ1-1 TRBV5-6 CASNHLPRQGTEAFF
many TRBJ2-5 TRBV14 CASSRTHQETQYF
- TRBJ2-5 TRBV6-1 CANSDRGLKTQYF
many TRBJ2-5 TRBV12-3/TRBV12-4 CASSSHAASTETQYF